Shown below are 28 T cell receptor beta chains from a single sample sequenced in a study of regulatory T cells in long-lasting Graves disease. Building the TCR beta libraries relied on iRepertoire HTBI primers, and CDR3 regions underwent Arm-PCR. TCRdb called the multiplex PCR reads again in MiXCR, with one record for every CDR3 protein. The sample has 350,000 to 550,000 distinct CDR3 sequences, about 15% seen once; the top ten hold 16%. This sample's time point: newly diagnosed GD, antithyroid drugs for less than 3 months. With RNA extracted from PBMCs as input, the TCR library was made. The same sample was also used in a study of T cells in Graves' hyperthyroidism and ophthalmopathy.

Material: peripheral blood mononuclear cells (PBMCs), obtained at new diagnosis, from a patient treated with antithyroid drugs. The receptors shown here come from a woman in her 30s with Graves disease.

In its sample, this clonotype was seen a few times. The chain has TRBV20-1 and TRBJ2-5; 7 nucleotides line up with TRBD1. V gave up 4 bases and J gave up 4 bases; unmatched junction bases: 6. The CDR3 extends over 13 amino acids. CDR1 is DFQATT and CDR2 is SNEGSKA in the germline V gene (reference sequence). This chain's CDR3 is CSATTTGIETQYF. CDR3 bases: TGCAGTGCTACGACGACAGGGATAGAGACCCAGTACTTC.

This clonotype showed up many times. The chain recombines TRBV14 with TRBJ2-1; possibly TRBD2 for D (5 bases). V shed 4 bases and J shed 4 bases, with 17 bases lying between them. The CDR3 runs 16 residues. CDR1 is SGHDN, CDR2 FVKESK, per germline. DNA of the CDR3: TGTGCCAGCAGCCGAAGCCCTAACGGGATATACAATGAGCAGTTCTTC. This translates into CASSRSPNGIYNEQFF. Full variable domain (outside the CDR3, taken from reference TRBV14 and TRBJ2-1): EAGVTQFPSHSVIEKGQTVTLRCDPISGHDNLYWYRRVMGKEIKFLLHFVKESKQDESGMPNNRFLAERTGGTYSTLKVQPAELEDSGVYFCASSRSPNGIYNEQFFGPGTRLTVL.

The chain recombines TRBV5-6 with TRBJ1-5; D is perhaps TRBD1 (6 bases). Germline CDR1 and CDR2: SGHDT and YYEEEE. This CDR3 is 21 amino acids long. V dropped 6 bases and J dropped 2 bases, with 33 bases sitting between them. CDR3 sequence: CASTDPNRVRWGGSGNQPQHF. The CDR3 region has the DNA TGTGCCAGCACCGACCCCAACAGGGTAAGGTGGGGTGGTAGTGGCAATCAGCCCCAGCATTTT. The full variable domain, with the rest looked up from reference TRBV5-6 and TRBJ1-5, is DAGVTQSPTHLIKTRGQQVTLRCSPKSGHDTVSWYQQALGQGPQFIFQYYEEEERQRGNFPDRFSGHQFPNYSSELNVNALLLGDSALYLCASTDPNRVRWGGSGNQPQHFGDGTRLSIL.

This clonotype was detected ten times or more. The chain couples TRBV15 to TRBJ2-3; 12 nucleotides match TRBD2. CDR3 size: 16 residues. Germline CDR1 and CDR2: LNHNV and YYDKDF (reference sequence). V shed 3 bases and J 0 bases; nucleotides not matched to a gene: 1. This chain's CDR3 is CATSRTSGRSTDTQYF. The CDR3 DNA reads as TGTGCCACCAGCAGGACTAGCGGGAGAAGCACAGATACGCAGTATTTT.

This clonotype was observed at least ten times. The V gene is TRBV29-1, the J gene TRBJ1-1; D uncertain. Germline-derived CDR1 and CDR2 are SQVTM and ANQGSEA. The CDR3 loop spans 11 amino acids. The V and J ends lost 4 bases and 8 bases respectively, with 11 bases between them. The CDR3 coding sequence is TGCAGCGTTGCGACTTCTGCCGAAGCTTTCTTT. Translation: CSVATSAEAFF.

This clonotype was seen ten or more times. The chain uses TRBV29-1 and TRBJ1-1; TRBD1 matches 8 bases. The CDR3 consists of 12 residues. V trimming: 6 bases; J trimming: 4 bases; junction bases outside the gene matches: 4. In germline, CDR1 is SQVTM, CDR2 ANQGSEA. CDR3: CSVQGASTEAFF. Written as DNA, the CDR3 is TGCAGCGTGCAGGGGGCGAGCACTGAAGCTTTCTTT.

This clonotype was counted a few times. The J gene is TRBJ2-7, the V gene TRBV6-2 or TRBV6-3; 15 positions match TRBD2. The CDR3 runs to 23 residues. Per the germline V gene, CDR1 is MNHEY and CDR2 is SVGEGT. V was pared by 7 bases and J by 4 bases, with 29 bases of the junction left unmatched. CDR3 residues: CASTRERTSGRAFPFSKSYEQYF. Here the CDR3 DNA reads TGTGCCAGCACTAGGGAGAGGACTAGCGGGAGGGCCTTCCCATTTTCGAAAAGTTACGAGCAGTACTTC.

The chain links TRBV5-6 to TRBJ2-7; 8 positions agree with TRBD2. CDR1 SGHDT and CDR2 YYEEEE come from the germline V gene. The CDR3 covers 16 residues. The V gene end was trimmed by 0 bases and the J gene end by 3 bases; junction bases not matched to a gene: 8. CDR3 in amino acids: CASSLEGIAGHYEQYF. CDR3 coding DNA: TGTGCCAGCAGCTTGGAGGGTATAGCGGGACACTACGAGCAGTACTTC.

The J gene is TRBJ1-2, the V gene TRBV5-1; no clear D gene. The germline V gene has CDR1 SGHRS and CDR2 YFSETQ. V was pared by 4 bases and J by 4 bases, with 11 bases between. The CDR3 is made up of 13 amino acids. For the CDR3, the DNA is TGCGCCAGCAGCGTGGCAGTGGGCTATGGCTACACCTTC. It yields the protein CASSVAVGYGYTF. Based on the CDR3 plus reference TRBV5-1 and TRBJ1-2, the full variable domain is KAGVTQTPRYLIKTRGQQVTLSCSPISGHRSVSWYQQTPGQGLQFLFEYFSETQRNKGNFPGRFSGRQFSNSRSEMNVSTLELGDSALYLCASSVAVGYGYTFGSGTRLTVV.

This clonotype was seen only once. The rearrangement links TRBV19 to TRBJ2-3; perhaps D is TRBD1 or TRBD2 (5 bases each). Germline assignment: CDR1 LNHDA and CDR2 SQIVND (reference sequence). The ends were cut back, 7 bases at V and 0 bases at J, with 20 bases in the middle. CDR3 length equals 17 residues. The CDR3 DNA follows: TGTGCCAGTACCTTGACAGCAGGGACCTCTAGCACAGATACGCAGTATTTT. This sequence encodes CASTLTAGTSSTDTQYF.

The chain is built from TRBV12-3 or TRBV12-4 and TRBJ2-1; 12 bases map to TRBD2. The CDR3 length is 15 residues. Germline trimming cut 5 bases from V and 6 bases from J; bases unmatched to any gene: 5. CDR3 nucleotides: TGTGCCAGCAGTAAGACTAGCGGGAGTCTCAATGAGCAGTTCTTC. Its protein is CASSKTSGSLNEQFF.

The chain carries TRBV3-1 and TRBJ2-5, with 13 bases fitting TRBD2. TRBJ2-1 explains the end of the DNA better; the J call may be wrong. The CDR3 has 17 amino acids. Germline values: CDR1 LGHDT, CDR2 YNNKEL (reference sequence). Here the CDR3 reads CASSQGVGTSGDNEQFF. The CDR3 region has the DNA TGTGCCAGCAGCCAAGGGGTGGGGACTAGCGGGGATAATGAGCAGTTCTTC.

The CDR3 here is CASKGLGAWETQYF. The CDR3, as DNA: TGTGCCTCCAAAGGTTTGGGGGCATGGGAGACCCAGTACTTC. The genes are TRBV7-9 and TRBJ2-5; perhaps TRBD1 as D (6 bases). This CDR3 is 14 amino acids long. The V gene lost 11 bases and the J gene lost 5 bases, with 21 bases spanning the gap. Germline values: CDR1 SEHNR, CDR2 FQNEAQ (reference sequence).

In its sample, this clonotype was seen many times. CDR3 in DNA: TGTGCCAGCGGCGGCCGGGGCCGTAGCAATCAGCCCCAGCATTTT. It codes for CASGGRGRSNQPQHF. The V and J genes are TRBV27 and TRBJ1-5; D is perhaps TRBD1 (5 bases). CDR3 length: 15 residues. Germline V CDR1 and CDR2: MNHEY, SMNVEV (reference sequence). V was pared by 8 bases and J by 0 bases, with 14 bases between.

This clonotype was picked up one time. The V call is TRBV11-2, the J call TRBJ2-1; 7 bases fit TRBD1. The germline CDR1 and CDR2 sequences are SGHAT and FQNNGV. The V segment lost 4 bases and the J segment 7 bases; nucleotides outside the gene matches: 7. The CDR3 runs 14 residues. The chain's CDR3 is CASSSPYRGNEQFF. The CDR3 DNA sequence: TGTGCCAGCAGCTCACCCTACAGGGGAAATGAGCAGTTCTTC.

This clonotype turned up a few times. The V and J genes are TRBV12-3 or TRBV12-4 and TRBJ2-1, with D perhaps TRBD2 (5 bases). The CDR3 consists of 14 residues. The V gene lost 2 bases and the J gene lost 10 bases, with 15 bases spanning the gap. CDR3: CASSLKWRVVEQFF. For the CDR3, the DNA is TGTGCCAGCAGTTTAAAGTGGCGGGTAGTCGAGCAGTTCTTC.

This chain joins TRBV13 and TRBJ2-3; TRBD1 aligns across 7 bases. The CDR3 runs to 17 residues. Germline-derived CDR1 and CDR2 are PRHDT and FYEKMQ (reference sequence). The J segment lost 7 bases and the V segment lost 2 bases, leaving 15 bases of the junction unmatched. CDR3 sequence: CASSLRAGGQLPYTQYF. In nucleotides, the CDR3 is TGTGCCAGCAGCTTACGGGCAGGGGGACAGTTGCCCTATACGCAGTATTTT.

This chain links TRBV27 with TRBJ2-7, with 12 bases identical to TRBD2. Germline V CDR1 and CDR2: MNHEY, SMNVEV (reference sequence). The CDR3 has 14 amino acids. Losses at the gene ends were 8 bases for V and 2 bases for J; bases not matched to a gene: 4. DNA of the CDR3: TGTGCCAGCGGTCTAGCGGGAGGGGCCTACGAGCAGTACTTC. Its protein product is CASGLAGGAYEQYF.

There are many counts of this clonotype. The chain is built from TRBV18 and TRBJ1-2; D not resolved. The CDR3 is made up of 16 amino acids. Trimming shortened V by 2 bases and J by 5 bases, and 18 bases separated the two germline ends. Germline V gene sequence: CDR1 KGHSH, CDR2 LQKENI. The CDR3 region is CASSPGRAPVTYGYTF. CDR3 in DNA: TGTGCCAGCTCACCAGGACGAGCCCCGGTGACATATGGCTACACCTTC.

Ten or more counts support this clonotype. The CDR3 is CASSPHRVYEQYF. CDR3 nucleotides: TGTGCCAGCAGTCCTCATCGGGTCTACGAGCAGTACTTC. V usage is TRBV27 and J usage is TRBJ2-7; no firm D call. CDR1 is MNHEY and CDR2 is SMNVEV in the germline V gene (reference sequence). CDR3 size: 13 residues. Between the trimmed V and J ends, which lost 5 bases and 3 bases, there was a span of 11 bases.

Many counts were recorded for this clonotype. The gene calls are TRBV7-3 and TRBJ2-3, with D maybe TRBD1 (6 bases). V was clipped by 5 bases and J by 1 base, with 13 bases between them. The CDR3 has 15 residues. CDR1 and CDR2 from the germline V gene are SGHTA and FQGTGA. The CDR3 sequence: CASSLTGSGTDTQYF. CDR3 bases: TGTGCCAGCAGCCTGACAGGTTCTGGCACAGATACGCAGTATTTT.

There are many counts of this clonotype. In DNA, the CDR3 is TGTGCCAGCAGCCCCGGGACTAGCGGGAGGAGGGATGAGCAGTTCTTC. Encoded protein: CASSPGTSGRRDEQFF. The chain is built from TRBV7-2 and TRBJ2-1; 15 bases match TRBD2. This CDR3 comprises 16 residues. Germline CDR1 reads SGHTA; CDR2 reads FQGNSA. Trimming at V came to 5 bases and at J to 8 bases, leaving 7 bases not matched to a gene. The whole variable domain, filled in from reference TRBV7-2 and TRBJ2-1, reads GAGVSQSPSNKVTEKGKDVELRCDPISGHTALYWYRQSLGQGLEFLIYFQGNSAPDKSGLPSDRFSAERTGGSVSTLTIQRTQQEDSAVYLCASSPGTSGRRDEQFFGPGTRLTVL.

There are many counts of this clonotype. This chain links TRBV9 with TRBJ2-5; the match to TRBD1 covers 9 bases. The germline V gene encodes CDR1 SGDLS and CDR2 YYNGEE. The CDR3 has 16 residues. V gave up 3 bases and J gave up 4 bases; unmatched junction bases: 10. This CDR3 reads CASSDFRQGGGETQYF. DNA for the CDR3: TGTGCCAGCAGCGACTTCCGACAGGGGGGAGGAGAGACCCAGTACTTC.

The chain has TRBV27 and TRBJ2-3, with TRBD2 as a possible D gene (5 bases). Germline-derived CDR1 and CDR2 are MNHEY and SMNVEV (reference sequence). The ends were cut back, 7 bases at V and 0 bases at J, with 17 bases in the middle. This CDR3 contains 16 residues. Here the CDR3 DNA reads TGTGCCAGCAATACCTTTATAGCGTCTAGCACAGATACGCAGTATTTT. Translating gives CASNTFIASSTDTQYF.

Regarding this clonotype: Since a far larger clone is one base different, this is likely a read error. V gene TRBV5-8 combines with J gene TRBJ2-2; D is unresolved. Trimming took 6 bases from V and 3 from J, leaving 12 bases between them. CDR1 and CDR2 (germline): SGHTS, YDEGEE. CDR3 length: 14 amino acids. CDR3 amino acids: CASNPTVDTGELFF. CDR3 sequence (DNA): TGTGCCAGCAACCCGACCGTTGACACCGGGGAGCTGTTTTTT.

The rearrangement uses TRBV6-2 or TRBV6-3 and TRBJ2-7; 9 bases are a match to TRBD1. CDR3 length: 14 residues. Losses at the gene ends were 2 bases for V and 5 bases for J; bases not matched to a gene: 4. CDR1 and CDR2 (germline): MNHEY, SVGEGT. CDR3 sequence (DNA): TGTGCCAGCAGTTACACAGGGGGCATCGACGAGCAGTACTTC. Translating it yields CASSYTGGIDEQYF.

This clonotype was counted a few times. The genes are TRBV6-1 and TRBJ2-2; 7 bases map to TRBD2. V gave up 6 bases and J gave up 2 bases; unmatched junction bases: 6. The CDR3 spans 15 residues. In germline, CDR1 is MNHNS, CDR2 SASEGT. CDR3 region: CASRPASGNTGELFF. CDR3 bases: TGTGCCAGCAGGCCGGCTAGCGGAAACACCGGGGAGCTGTTTTTT.

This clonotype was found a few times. The CDR3 bases are TGCGCCAGCAGCCCTGGGGGGGCTAGCGCTCTCAATGAGCAGTTCTTC. Amino acids: CASSPGGASALNEQFF. V usage is TRBV5-1 and J usage is TRBJ2-1; the D gene is possibly TRBD2 (7 bases). Germline V gives CDR1 SGHRS, CDR2 YFSETQ. The CDR3 is 16 amino acids. Trimming pared 4 bases from V and 6 bases from J, leaving 20 bases between.